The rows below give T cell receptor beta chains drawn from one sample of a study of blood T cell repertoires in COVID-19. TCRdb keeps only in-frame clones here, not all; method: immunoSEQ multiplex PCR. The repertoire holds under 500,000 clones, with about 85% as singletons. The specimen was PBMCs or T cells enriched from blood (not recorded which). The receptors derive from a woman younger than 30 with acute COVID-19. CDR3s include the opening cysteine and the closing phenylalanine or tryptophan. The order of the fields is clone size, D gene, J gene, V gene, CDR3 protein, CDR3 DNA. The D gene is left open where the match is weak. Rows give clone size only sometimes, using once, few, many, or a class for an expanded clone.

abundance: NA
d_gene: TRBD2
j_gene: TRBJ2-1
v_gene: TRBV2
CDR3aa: CASSEGGGLAGGGEQFF
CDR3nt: TGTGCCAGCAGTGAAGGCGGAGGACTAGCGGGAGGGGGTGAGCAGTTCTTC

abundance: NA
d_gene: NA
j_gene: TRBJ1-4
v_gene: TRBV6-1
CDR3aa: CASSEARRGATNEKLFF
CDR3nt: TGTGCCAGCAGTGAAGCGCGTCGCGGTGCAACTAATGAAAAACTGTTTTTT

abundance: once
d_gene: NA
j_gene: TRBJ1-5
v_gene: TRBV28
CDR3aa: CASRTKTESNQPQHF
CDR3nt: TGTGCCAGCAGGACCAAGACAGAGAGCAATCAGCCCCAGCATTTT

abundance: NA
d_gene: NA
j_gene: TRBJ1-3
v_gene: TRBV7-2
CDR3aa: CASSPEDGNTIYF
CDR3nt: TGTGCCAGCAGTCCGGAGGACGGAAACACCATATATTTT

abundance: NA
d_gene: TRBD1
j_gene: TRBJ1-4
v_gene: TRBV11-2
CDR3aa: CASSLNRGQNEKLFF
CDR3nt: TGTGCCAGCAGCCTAAACAGGGGGCAGAATGAAAAACTGTTTTTT

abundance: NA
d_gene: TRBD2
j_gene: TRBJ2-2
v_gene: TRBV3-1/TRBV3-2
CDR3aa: CASSHNSGGALAGELFF
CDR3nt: TGTGCCAGCAGCCACAACAGCGGGGGGGCTCTTGCCGGGGAGCTGTTTTTT

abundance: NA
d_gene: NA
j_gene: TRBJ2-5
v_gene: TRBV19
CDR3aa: CASSIGGSTQETQYF
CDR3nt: TGTGCCAGTAGTATAGGAGGCAGTACTCAAGAGACCCAGTACTTC

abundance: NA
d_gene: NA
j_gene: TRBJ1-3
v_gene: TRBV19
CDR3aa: CASRLFSGNTIYF
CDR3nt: TGTGCCAGTCGACTGTTCTCTGGAAACACCATATATTTT

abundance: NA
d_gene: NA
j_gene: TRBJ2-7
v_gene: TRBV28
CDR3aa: CASSNLHYEQYF
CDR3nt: TGTGCCAGCAGCAATTTACATTACGAGCAGTACTTC

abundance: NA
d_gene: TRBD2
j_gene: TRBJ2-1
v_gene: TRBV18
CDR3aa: CASSTGLGGNNEQFF
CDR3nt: TGTGCCAGCTCAACGGGACTAGGGGGAAACAATGAGCAGTTCTTC

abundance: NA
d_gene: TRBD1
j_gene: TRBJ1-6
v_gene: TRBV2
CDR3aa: CASSERGTGNSPLHF
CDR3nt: TGTGCCAGCAGTGAGAGGGGGACAGGTAATTCACCCCTCCACTTT

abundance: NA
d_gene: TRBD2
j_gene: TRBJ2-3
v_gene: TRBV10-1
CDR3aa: CASSAHRGVTDTQYF
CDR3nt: TGCGCCAGCAGTGCCCACCGGGGGGTCACAGATACGCAGTATTTT

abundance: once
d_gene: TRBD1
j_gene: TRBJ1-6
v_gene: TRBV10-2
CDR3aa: CASSERQDRGGSPLHF
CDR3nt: TGCGCCAGCAGTGAGAGACAGGACAGGGGTGGGTCACCCCTCCACTTT

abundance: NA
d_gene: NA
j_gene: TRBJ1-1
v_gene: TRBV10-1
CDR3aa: CASSEGGERFF
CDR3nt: TGCGCCAGCAGTGAGGGGGGGGAACGGTTCTTT

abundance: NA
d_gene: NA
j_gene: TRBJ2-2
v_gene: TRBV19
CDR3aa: CASSSFDTGELFF
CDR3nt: TGTGCCAGTAGTAGTTTCGACACCGGGGAGCTGTTTTTT

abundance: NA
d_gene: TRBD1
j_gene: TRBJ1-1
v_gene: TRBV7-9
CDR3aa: CASSDRGSGLDTEAFF
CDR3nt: TGTGCCAGCTCAGACAGGGGCTCGGGCCTGGACACTGAAGCTTTCTTT

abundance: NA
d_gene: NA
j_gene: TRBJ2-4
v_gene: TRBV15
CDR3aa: CATSGYREGRHIQYF
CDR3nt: TGTGCCACCAGCGGGTACAGGGAGGGAAGGCACATTCAGTACTTC

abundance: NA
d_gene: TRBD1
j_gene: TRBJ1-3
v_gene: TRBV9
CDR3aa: CASSVVDGPGQGAGNTIYF
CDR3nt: TGTGCCAGCAGCGTAGTTGATGGACCCGGACAGGGGGCTGGAAACACCATATATTTT

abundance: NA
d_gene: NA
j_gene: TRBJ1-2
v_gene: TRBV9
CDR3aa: CASSRAQGEWGYTF
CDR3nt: TGTGCCAGCAGTCGAGCCCAGGGTGAGTGGGGCTACACCTTC

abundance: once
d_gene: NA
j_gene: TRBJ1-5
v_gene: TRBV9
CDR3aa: CASSVDAGRNQPQHF
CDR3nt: TGTGCCAGCAGCGTAGATGCAGGGAGGAATCAGCCCCAGCATTTT

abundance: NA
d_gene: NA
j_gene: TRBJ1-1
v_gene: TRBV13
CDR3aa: CASSSDSLNTEAFF
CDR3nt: TGTGCCAGCAGCTCGGACAGCTTGAACACTGAAGCTTTCTTT

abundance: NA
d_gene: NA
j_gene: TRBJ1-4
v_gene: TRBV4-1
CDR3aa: CASSQVGGGATNEKLFF
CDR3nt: TGCGCCAGCAGCCAAGTGGGGGGAGGGGCAACTAATGAAAAACTGTTTTTT

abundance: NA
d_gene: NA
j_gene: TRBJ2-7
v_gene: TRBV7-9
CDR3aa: CASSDRRNEQYF
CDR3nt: TGTGCCAGCAGCGACAGGCGGAACGAGCAGTACTTC

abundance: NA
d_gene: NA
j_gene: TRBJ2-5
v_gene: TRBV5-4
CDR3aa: CASSPMKRETQYF
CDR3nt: TGTGCCAGCAGCCCGATGAAGCGAGAGACCCAGTACTTC

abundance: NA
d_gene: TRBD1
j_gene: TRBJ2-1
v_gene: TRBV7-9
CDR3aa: CASSLGTGARGNNEQFF
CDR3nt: TGTGCCAGCAGCTTAGGGACAGGGGCCCGGGGGAACAATGAGCAGTTCTTC

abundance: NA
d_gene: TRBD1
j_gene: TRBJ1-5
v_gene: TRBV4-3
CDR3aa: CASSPDRGYYQPQHF
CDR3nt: TGCGCCAGCAGCCCGGACAGGGGCTACTATCAGCCCCAGCATTTT

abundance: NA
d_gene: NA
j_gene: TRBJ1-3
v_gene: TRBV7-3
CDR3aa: CASNLTSGSGNTIYF
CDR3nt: TGTGCCAGCAACTTAACGTCGGGGTCTGGAAACACCATATATTTT

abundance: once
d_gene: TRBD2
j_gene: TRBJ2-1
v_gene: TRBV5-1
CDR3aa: CASSLTAGVNEQFF
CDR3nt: TGCGCCAGCAGCTTGACAGCGGGAGTCAATGAGCAGTTCTTC

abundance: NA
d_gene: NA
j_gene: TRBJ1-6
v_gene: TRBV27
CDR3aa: CASSLYENSPLHF
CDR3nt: TGTGCCAGCAGTTTATACGAGAATTCACCCCTCCACTTT

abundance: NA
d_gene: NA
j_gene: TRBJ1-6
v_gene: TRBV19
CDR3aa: CASIDRSGLNSLHF
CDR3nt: TGTGCCAGTATTGACAGGTCCGGCCTGAATAGCCTCCACTTT

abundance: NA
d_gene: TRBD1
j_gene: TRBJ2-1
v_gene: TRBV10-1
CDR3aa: CASNRGSGLSYNEQFF
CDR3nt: TGCGCCAGCAACAGGGGGAGCGGTCTTAGCTACAATGAGCAGTTCTTC

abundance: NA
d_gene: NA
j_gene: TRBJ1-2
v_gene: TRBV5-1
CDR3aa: CASTSGAGNYGYTF
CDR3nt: TGCGCCAGCACTTCGGGTGCCGGAAACTATGGCTACACCTTC

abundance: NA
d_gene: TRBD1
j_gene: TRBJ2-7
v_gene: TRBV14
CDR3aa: CASSQDRGTGGSKQYF
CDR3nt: TGTGCCAGCAGCCAAGATCGGGGGACAGGGGGTTCAAAGCAGTACTTC

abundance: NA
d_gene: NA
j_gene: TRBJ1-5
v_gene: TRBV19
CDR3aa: CASSMKASSNQPQHF
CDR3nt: TGTGCCAGTAGTATGAAGGCTAGCTCTAATCAGCCCCAGCATTTT

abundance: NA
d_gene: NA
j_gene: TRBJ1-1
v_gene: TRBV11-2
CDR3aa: CASSLSPNTEAFF
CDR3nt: TGTGCCAGCAGCCTATCCCCGAACACTGAAGCTTTCTTT

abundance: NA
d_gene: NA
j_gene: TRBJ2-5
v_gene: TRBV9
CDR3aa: CASSVAAANQETQYF
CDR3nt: TGTGCCAGCAGCGTAGCAGCGGCTAACCAAGAGACCCAGTACTTC

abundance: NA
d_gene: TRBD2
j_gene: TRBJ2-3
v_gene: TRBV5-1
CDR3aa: CASSKSGTRGEDTQYF
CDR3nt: TGCGCCAGCTCCAAGTCCGGGACTAGGGGTGAGGATACGCAGTATTTT

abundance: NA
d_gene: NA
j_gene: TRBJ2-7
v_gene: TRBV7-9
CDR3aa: CASSGTSPYEQYF
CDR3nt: TGTGCCAGCAGCGGCACTAGTCCTTACGAGCAGTACTTC

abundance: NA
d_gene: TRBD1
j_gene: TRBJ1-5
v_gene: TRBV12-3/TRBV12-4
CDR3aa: CASSPTGDQPQHF
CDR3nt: TGTGCCAGCAGCCCAACAGGGGACCAGCCCCAGCATTTT

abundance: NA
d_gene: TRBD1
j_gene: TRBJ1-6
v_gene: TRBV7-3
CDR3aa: CASSSGQHNSPLHF
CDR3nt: TGTGCCAGCAGCTCGGGACAGCATAATTCACCCCTCCACTTT

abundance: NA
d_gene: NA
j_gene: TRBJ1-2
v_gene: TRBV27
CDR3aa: CASRRNPGLGAGYTF
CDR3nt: TGTGCCAGCAGACGTAACCCAGGGTTGGGTGCTGGCTACACCTTC

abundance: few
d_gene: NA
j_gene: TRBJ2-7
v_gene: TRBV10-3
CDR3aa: CAISASTAGSNYF
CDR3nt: TGTGCCATCAGTGCCTCAACGGCAGGCTCCAATTACTTC

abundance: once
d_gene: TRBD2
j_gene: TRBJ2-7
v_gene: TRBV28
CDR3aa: CASSSLAGGPKEQYF
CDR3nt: TGTGCCAGCAGTTCTCTAGCGGGAGGGCCTAAGGAGCAGTACTTC

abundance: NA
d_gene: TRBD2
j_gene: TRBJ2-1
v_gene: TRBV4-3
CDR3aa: CASSQGLAGGRNEQFF
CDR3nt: TGCGCCAGCAGCCAAGGGCTAGCGGGAGGCCGAAATGAGCAGTTCTTC

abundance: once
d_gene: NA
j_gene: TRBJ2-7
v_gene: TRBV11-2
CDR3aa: CASSLQSGRRSYEQYF
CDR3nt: TGTGCCAGCAGCTTACAGTCAGGGCGCCGCTCCTACGAGCAGTACTTC

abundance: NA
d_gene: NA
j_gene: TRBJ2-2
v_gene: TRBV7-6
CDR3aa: CASSLGQNTGELFF
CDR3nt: TGTGCCAGCAGCTTAGGACAGAACACCGGGGAGCTGTTTTTT